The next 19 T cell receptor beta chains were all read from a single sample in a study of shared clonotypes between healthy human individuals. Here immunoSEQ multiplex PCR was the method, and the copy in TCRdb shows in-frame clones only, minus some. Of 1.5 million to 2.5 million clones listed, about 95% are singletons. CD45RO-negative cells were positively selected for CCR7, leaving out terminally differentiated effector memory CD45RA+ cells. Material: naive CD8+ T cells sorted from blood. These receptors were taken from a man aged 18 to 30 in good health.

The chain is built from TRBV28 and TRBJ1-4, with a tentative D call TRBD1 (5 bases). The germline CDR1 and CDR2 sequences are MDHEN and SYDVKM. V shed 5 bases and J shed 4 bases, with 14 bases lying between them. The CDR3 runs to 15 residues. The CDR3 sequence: CASSRAGQFNEKLFF. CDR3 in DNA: TGTGCCAGCAGTCGTGCAGGGCAGTTTAATGAAAAACTGTTTTTT.

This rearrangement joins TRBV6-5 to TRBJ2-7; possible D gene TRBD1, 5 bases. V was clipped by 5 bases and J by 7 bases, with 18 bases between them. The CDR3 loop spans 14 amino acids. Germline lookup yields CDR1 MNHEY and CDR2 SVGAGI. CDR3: CASSPTLGVLEQYF. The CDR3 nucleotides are TGTGCCAGCAGTCCAACCCTAGGGGTCCTGGAGCAGTACTTC.

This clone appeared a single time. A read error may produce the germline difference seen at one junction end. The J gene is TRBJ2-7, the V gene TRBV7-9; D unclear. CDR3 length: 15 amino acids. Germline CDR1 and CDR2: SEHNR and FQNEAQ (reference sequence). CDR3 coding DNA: TGTGCCAGCAGCTTAGCGGGCGAGGCCTCCCACGAGCAGTACTTC. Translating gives CASSLAGEASHEQYF.

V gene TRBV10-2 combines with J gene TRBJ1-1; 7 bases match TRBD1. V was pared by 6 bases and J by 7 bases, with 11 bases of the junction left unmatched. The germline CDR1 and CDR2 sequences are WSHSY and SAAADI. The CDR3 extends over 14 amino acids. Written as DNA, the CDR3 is TGCGCCAGCAGACCCGGACAGGCTAGGGTTGAAGCTTTCTTT. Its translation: CASRPGQARVEAFF.

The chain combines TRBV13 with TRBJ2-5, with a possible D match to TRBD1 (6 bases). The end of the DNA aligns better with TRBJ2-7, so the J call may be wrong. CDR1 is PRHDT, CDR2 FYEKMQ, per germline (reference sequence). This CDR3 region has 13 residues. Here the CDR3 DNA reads TGTGCCAGCAGCCCTCAGGGGTTATACGAGCAGTACTTC. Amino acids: CASSPQGLYEQYF.

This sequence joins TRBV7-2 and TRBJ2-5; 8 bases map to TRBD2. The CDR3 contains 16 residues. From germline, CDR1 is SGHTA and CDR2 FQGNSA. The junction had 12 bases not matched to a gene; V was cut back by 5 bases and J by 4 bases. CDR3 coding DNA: TGTGCCAGCAGCCCGGCAGCGGGAGAGGAGTTAGAGACCCAGTACTTC. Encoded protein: CASSPAAGEELETQYF.

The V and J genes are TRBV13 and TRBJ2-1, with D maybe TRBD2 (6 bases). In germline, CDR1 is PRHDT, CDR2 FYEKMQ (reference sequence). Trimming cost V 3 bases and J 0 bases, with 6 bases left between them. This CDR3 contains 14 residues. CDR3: CASSFGGSYNEQFF. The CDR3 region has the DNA TGTGCCAGCAGCTTCGGGGGCTCCTACAATGAGCAGTTCTTC.

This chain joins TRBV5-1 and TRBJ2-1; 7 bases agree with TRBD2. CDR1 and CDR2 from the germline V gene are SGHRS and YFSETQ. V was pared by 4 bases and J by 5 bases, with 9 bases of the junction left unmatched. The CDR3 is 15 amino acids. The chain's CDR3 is CASSHSGNLNNEQFF. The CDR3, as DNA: TGCGCCAGCAGCCACAGCGGGAACCTTAACAATGAGCAGTTCTTC.

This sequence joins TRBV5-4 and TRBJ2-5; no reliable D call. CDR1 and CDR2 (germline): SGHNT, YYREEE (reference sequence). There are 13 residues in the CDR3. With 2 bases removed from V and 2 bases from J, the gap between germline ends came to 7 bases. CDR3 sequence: CASSFLIQETQYF. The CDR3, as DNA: TGTGCCAGCAGCTTCCTAATTCAAGAGACCCAGTACTTC. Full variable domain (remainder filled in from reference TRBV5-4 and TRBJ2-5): ETGVTQSPTHLIKTRGQQVTLRCSSQSGHNTVSWYQQALGQGPQFIFQYYREEENGRGNFPPRFSGLQFPNYSSELNVNALELDDSALYLCASSFLIQETQYFGPGTRLLVL.

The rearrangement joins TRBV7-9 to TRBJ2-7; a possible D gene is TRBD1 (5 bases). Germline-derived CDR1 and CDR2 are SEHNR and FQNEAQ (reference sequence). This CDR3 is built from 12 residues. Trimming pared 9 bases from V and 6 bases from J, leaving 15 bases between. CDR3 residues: CASQGMYSEQYF. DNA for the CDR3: TGTGCCAGTCAGGGAATGTATTCCGAGCAGTACTTC.

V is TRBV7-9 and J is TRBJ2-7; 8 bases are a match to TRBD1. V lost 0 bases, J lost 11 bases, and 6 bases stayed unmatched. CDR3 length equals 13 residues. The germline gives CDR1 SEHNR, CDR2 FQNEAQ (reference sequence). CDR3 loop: CASSLALDRAEYF. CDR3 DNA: TGTGCCAGCAGCTTAGCGCTGGACAGGGCCGAGTACTTC.

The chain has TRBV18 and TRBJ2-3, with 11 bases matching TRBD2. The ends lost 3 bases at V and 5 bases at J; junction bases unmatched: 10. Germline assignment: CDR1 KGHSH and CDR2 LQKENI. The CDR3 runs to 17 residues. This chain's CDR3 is CASSPLVSGRAGDTQYF. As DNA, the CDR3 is TGTGCCAGCTCACCCCTTGTTAGCGGGAGGGCCGGAGATACGCAGTATTTT.

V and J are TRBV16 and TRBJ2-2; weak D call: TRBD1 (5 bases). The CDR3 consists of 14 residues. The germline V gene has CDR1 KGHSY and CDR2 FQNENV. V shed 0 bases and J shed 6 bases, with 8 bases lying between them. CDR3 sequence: CASSQSSGPGELFF. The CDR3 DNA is TGTGCCAGCAGCCAATCGTCAGGGCCCGGGGAGCTGTTTTTT.

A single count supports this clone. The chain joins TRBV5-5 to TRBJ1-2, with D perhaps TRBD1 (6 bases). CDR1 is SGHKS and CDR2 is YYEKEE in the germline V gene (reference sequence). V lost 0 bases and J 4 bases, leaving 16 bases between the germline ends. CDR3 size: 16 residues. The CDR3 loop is CASSLVGLTGPYGYTF. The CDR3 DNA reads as TGTGCCAGCAGCTTGGTAGGCCTCACAGGGCCCTATGGCTACACCTTC.

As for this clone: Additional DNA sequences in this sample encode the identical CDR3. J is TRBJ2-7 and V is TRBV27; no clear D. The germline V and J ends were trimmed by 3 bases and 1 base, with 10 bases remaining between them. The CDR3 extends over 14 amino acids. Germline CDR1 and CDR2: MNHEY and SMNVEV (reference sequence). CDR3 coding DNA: TGTGCCAGCAGTTTCCTTGGCGGATCCTACGAGCAGTACTTC. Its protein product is CASSFLGGSYEQYF.

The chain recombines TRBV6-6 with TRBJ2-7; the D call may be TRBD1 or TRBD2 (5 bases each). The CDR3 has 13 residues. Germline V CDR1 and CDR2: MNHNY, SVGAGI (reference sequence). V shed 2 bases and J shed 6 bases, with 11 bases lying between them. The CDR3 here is CASSYGGWSEQYF. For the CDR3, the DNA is TGTGCCAGCAGTTACGGGGGTTGGAGCGAGCAGTACTTC.

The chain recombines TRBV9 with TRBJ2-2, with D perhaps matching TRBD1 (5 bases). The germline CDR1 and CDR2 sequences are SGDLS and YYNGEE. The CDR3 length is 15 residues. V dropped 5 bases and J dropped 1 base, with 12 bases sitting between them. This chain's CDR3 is CASSQGSVNTGELFF. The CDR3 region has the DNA TGTGCCAGCAGTCAGGGATCGGTGAACACCGGGGAGCTGTTTTTT.

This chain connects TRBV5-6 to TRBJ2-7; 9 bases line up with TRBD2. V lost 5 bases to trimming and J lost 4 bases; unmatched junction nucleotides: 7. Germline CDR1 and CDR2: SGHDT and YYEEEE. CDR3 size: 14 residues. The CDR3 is CASSISGSRYEQYF. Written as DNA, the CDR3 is TGTGCCAGCAGTATTAGCGGGAGTAGGTACGAGCAGTACTTC. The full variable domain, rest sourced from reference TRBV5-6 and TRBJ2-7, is DAGVTQSPTHLIKTRGQQVTLRCSPKSGHDTVSWYQQALGQGPQFIFQYYEEEERQRGNFPDRFSGHQFPNYSSELNVNALLLGDSALYLCASSISGSRYEQYFGPGTRLTVT.

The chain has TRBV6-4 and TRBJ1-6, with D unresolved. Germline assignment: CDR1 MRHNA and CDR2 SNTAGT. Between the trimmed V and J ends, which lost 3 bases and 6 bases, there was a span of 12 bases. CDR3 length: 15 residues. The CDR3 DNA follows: TGTGCCAGCAGTGATCGGTACTGGGGTAATTCACCCCTCCACTTT. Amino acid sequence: CASSDRYWGNSPLHF.